The 6 T cell receptor beta chains given below trace back to one sample, sequenced in a study of T cell repertoires in cytomegalovirus infection. TCRdb reprocessed the reads via MiXCR and lists one record per CDR3 protein. The repertoire holds over 300,000 distinct CDR3 sequences, roughly a sixth seen once, with 12% in the top ten. Source material: PBMCs. These receptors all come from a human donor in good health (CMV status not recorded). Some clones in this sample may be carry-over from other donors' samples.

This chain links TRBV27 with TRBJ1-5; the D gene is possibly TRBD1 (5 bases). The V end lost 5 bases, the J end lost 7 bases, and 15 bases lay between the germline ends. The CDR3 sequence is 14 residues long. Germline V CDR1 and CDR2: MNHEY, SMNVEV (reference sequence). As DNA, the CDR3 is TGTGCCAGCAGTCCCCTATCTAAGGGGCAGCCCCAGCATTTT. Its translation is CASSPLSKGQPQHF.

V gene TRBV20-1 combines with J gene TRBJ1-5; 7 bases match TRBD1. V shed 1 base and J 4 bases; nucleotides not matched to a gene: 4. This CDR3 has 14 amino acids. Germline-derived CDR1 and CDR2 are DFQATT and SNEGSKA (reference sequence). CDR3 nucleotide sequence: TGCAGTGCTAGAGGCAGGGGGTCTAATCAGCCCCAGCATTTT. This sequence encodes CSARGRGSNQPQHF.

This clonotype showed up many times. V usage is TRBV4-1 and J usage is TRBJ2-1; unclear D gene. V lost 0 bases, J lost 4 bases, and 7 bases lay in between. CDR3 length: 14 amino acids. CDR1 and CDR2 from the germline V gene are MGHRA and YSYEKL. CDR3 nucleotides: TGCGCCAGCAGCCAAGATCCGGATTACAATGAGCAGTTCTTC. This encodes CASSQDPDYNEQFF.

The chain recombines TRBV15 with TRBJ2-5, with D possibly matching TRBD2 (6 bases). Trimming pared 5 bases from V and 9 bases from J, leaving 10 bases between. Germline V gene sequence: CDR1 LNHNV, CDR2 YYDKDF (reference sequence). The CDR3 contains 11 residues. The DNA for the CDR3 is TGTGCCACCAGCCACCCGGGGGCCCAGTACTTC. It yields the protein CATSHPGAQYF.

This clonotype has a handful of counts. V gene TRBV4-1 combines with J gene TRBJ2-3; tentatively, D is TRBD2 (6 bases). V was trimmed by 2 bases and J by 1 base, leaving 13 bases between them. CDR1 is MGHRA and CDR2 is YSYEKL in the germline V gene. The CDR3 has 16 residues. The CDR3: CASSQYHSGGTDTQYF. DNA of the CDR3: TGCGCCAGCAGCCAATACCACTCGGGGGGCACAGATACGCAGTATTTT.

The chain has TRBV10-3 and TRBJ1-2, with 10 bases identical to TRBD1. Germline assignment: CDR1 ENHRY and CDR2 SYGVKD. This CDR3 is built from 15 residues. V gave up 3 bases and J gave up 3 bases; unmatched junction bases: 4. DNA of the CDR3: TGTGCCATCAGTGAAACGACAGGGGGCGACTATGGCTACACCTTC. Translating it yields CAISETTGGDYGYTF.